The 10 T cell receptor beta chains listed next were all sequenced from one sample in a study of blood T cell repertoires in COVID-19. The assay was immunoSEQ multiplex PCR, and TCRdb's table has in-frame clones only and misses some. The sample carries 200,000 to 250,000 clones, approximately 86% recorded once. Sequenced input: peripheral blood. The receptors were gathered from a man aged 55 to 70 with acute or convalescent COVID-19.

J is TRBJ1-1 and V is TRBV6-5; tentative D call: TRBD1 (6 bases). CDR1 is MNHEY and CDR2 is SVGAGI in the germline V gene. The CDR3 sequence is 15 residues long. Trimming cost V 5 bases and J 11 bases, with 24 bases left between them. CDR3 bases: TGTGCCAGCAGTCGGTCGACAGGCTCCGTGGGGCGTGCTTTCTTT. Protein sequence: CASSRSTGSVGRAFF.

The chain uses TRBV19 and TRBJ2-3; D is unclear. V was trimmed by 11 bases and J by 4 bases, leaving 10 bases between them. This CDR3 is 11 amino acids long. Per germline, CDR1 LNHDA and CDR2 SQIVND (reference sequence). The CDR3 sequence: CACSEADTQYF. CDR3 DNA sequence: TGTGCCTGCTCCGAGGCAGATACGCAGTATTTT.

The chain is built from TRBV7-2 and TRBJ1-5; D not resolved. The length of the CDR3 is 16 residues. V lost 0 bases and J lost 0, with 9 bases in between. Germline CDR1 is SGHTA and CDR2 is FQGNSA. The CDR3 spells CASSLAGTYSNQPQHF. In DNA form, the CDR3 reads TGTGCCAGCAGCTTAGCGGGCACTTATAGCAATCAGCCCCAGCATTTT.

The V gene is TRBV11-2, the J gene TRBJ2-1; 9 bases match TRBD1. The V segment lost 5 bases and the J segment 2 bases; nucleotides outside the gene matches: 10. The CDR3 is 17 amino acids. From germline, CDR1 is SGHAT and CDR2 FQNNGV. The CDR3 here is CASSPRPDRGTYNEQFF. The CDR3 coding sequence is TGTGCCAGCAGCCCCCGGCCGGACAGGGGCACCTACAATGAGCAGTTCTTC. Filled out from reference TRBV11-2 and TRBJ2-1, the complete variable domain reads EAGVAQSPRYKIIEKRQSVAFWCNPISGHATLYWYQQILGQGPKLLIQFQNNGVVDDSQLPKDRFSAERLKGVDSTLKIQPAKLEDSAVYLCASSPRPDRGTYNEQFFGPGTRLTVL.

CDR3 DNA: TGTGCCAGCAGCCCGTCCGGGACTAGCGGCCGGGAGACCCAGTACTTC. It is translated as CASSPSGTSGRETQYF. The J gene is TRBJ2-5, the V gene TRBV25-1, with 11 nucleotides matching TRBD2. Losses at the gene ends were 6 bases for V and 5 bases for J; bases not matched to a gene: 11. The germline CDR1 and CDR2 sequences are MGHDK and SYGVNS. The CDR3 has 16 amino acids.

The J gene is TRBJ1-1, the V gene TRBV6-5; D ambiguous. The CDR3 is 12 amino acids. Deletions cut 0 bases from V and 8 bases from J, with 7 bases between. Germline CDR1 and CDR2: MNHEY and SVGAGI. DNA for the CDR3: TGTGCCAGCAGTTACTCGGGAGGGGAAGCTTTCTTT. It translates to CASSYSGGEAFF.

The chain joins TRBV5-1 to TRBJ2-3, with 12 positions matching TRBD2. The trim removed 1 base at V and 6 bases at J, leaving 15 bases unmatched. The V gene's germline CDR1 is SGHRS and CDR2 YFSETQ. The CDR3 runs 19 residues. CDR3 residues: CASSLYGKGPSGGGDTQYF. The CDR3 DNA reads as TGCGCCAGCAGCTTGTACGGCAAAGGCCCTAGCGGGGGGGGCGATACGCAGTATTTT.

This clone turned up a few times. DNA for the CDR3: TGTGCCAGCAGGCCCGGGGGGCCCGTTGGGGAGACCCAGTACTTC. This sequence encodes CASRPGGPVGETQYF. This chain uses TRBV6-5 with TRBJ2-5; the D gene is possibly TRBD2 (7 bases). Trimming removed 6 bases from V and 5 bases from J, with 19 bases in between. CDR3 length: 15 residues. The germline V gene encodes CDR1 MNHEY and CDR2 SVGAGI.

This clone was seen a handful of times. The chain joins TRBV5-6 to TRBJ2-3, with 9 nucleotides matching TRBD1. Per the germline V gene, CDR1 is SGHDT and CDR2 is YYEEEE. The CDR3 has 16 residues. V shed 4 bases, J shed 4 bases, and the junction held 10 bases outside the gene matches. CDR3 in DNA: TGTGCCAGCAGCAGAGAGGACAGGGGAGATTCAGATACGCAGTATTTT. It yields the protein CASSREDRGDSDTQYF.

This chain joins TRBV5-5 and TRBJ2-7, with D possibly being TRBD1 (5 bases). The CDR3 runs 15 residues. Germline CDR1 SGHKS, CDR2 YYEKEE (reference sequence). V lost 4 bases and J lost 2, with 16 bases in between. The DNA of the CDR3 is TGTGCCAGCAGCATCCTGGGGCAGAAAGCCTACGAGCAGTACTTC. This codes for CASSILGQKAYEQYF.